The 31 T cell receptor beta chains in this list originate from one sample, sequenced in a study of cytomegalovirus exposure and HLA in healthy donors. Researchers ran the PCR with 60 Vbeta and 13 Jbeta primers. Using immunoSEQ multiplex PCR, the repertoire was profiled, and TCRdb retains in-frame clones only, with some absent. Of approximately 110,000 clones in the sample, around 80% were seen once. What was sequenced was PBMCs. These receptors originate from a man over 45 in good health and CMV-seronegative.

The rearrangement joins TRBV6-5 to TRBJ1-5; D is unclear. The CDR3 length is 15 residues. Germline V gives CDR1 MNHEY, CDR2 SVGAGI. The V and J ends lost 0 bases and 4 bases respectively, with 10 bases between them. The CDR3 reads CASSYSRTGNQPQHF. The CDR3 DNA follows: TGTGCCAGCAGTTACTCGCGGACGGGGAATCAGCCCCAGCATTTT.

This chain uses TRBV5-1 with TRBJ2-3, with a tentative D call TRBD1 (5 bases). The germline gives CDR1 SGHRS, CDR2 YFSETQ. The CDR3 extends over 15 amino acids. Trimming stripped 1 base from V and 0 bases from J, with 9 bases between. The CDR3 is CASSLRGSSTDTQYF. The CDR3 nucleotides read TGCGCCAGCAGCTTGAGGGGCTCAAGCACAGATACGCAGTATTTT.

This sequence joins TRBV2 and TRBJ1-5; perhaps TRBD1 as D (6 bases). Germline CDR1 is SNHLY and CDR2 is FYNNEI. Trimming left V 2 bases short and J 0 bases short, with 17 bases between. The length of the CDR3 is 18 residues. CDR3 nucleotides: TGTGCCAGCAGTGAACCAACAGGGCGGGGGGATAGCAATCAGCCCCAGCATTTT. Translated: CASSEPTGRGDSNQPQHF.

This clone has a single count. V gene TRBV7-9 combines with J gene TRBJ2-1; 8 bases match TRBD1. The CDR3 covers 15 residues. The germline CDR1 and CDR2 sequences are SEHNR and FQNEAQ (reference sequence). V shed 5 bases, J shed 10 bases, and the junction held 13 bases outside the gene matches. The CDR3, as DNA: TGTGCCAGCAGCCATGATGGGCAGGGGGCCTGGGAGCAGTTCTTC. Translated: CASSHDGQGAWEQFF.

V and J are TRBV28 and TRBJ1-5; 9 bases are a match to TRBD1. Germline-derived CDR1 and CDR2 are MDHEN and SYDVKM. J gave up 4 bases and V 6 bases, and 1 base lay outside the gene matches. The CDR3 runs 13 residues. This CDR3 reads CASRTGGNQPQHF. The CDR3, as DNA: TGTGCCAGCAGGACAGGGGGAAATCAGCCCCAGCATTTT.

The chain couples TRBV10-3 to TRBJ1-4, with D unresolved. Between the trimmed V and J ends, which lost 2 bases and 3 bases, there was a span of 13 bases. This CDR3 spans 16 amino acids. CDR1 and CDR2 from the germline V gene are ENHRY and SYGVKD. The CDR3 reads CAISERGSAANEKLFF. The CDR3 coding sequence is TGTGCCATCAGTGAGCGGGGATCGGCGGCTAATGAAAAACTGTTTTTT.

V gene TRBV10-3 combines with J gene TRBJ1-1, with D tentatively TRBD1 (6 bases). Trimming took off 8 bases at V and 3 bases at J, with 19 bases between the two ends. Looked up from germline, CDR1 is ENHRY and CDR2 is SYGVKD. CDR3 size: 15 residues. The CDR3 region has the DNA TGTGCCATCGGAGGGGGGGGGCGGGGGGACACTGAAGCTTTCTTT. Protein product: CAIGGGGRGDTEAFF.

The rearrangement uses TRBV11-2 and TRBJ2-7; tentative D call: TRBD2 (6 bases). Germline V CDR1 and CDR2: SGHAT, FQNNGV. V was shortened by 5 bases and J by 2 bases, with 16 bases between the two germline ends. The CDR3 contains 15 residues. This CDR3 reads CASSPPGGDPYEQYF. For the CDR3, the DNA is TGTGCCAGCAGCCCCCCAGGAGGGGATCCCTACGAGCAGTACTTC.

The chain has TRBV10-3 and TRBJ2-1, with D possibly TRBD2 on 6 matching bases. V was shortened by 0 bases and J by 7 bases, with 16 bases between the two germline ends. Germline-derived CDR1 and CDR2 are ENHRY and SYGVKD. This CDR3 is 16 amino acids long. CDR3 nucleotides: TGTGCCATCAGTGAGTCGGTGGGGCGCGGGAATAATGAGCAGTTCTTC. It yields the protein CAISESVGRGNNEQFF.

The rearrangement links TRBV9 to TRBJ1-5; the D is unclear. The CDR3 has 15 amino acids. V gave up 0 bases and J gave up 4 bases, with 11 bases separating them. Germline V gene lookup returns CDR1 SGDLS and CDR2 YYNGEE. CDR3 in DNA: TGTGCCAGCAGCGTAGACGGTAGGACTAATCAGCCCCAGCATTTT. This sequence encodes CASSVDGRTNQPQHF.

Here the CDR3 reads CASRGGGDQPQHF. The DNA of the CDR3 is TGTGCCAGCAGAGGGGGTGGGGATCAGCCCCAGCATTTT. This chain connects TRBV6-5 to TRBJ1-5; a weak D match, TRBD1 (6 bases). The CDR3 extends over 13 amino acids. V was cut by 6 bases and J by 5 bases, with 11 bases left in between. Germline CDR1 MNHEY, CDR2 SVGAGI.

The rearrangement links TRBV11-3 to TRBJ2-3; D is undetermined. Trimming removed 6 bases from V and 4 bases from J, with 8 bases in between. Germline V gives CDR1 SGHNT, CDR2 YENEEA. The CDR3 runs 12 residues. This chain's CDR3 is CASSSSADTQYF. The DNA of the CDR3 is TGTGCCAGCAGTTCCAGCGCAGATACGCAGTATTTT.

The rearrangement links TRBV5-1 to TRBJ2-2, with 10 bases fitting TRBD2. The germline V gene has CDR1 SGHRS and CDR2 YFSETQ. The V gene end was trimmed by 4 bases and the J gene end by 4 bases; junction bases not matched to a gene: 7. The CDR3 spans 16 residues. The CDR3 bases are TGCGCCAGCAGCCCAGCGGGGGGGCCACCCACCGGGGAGCTGTTTTTT. Its translation: CASSPAGGPPTGELFF. Full variable domain (missing parts from reference TRBV5-1 and TRBJ2-2): KAGVTQTPRYLIKTRGQQVTLSCSPISGHRSVSWYQQTPGQGLQFLFEYFSETQRNKGNFPGRFSGRQFSNSRSEMNVSTLELGDSALYLCASSPAGGPPTGELFFGEGSRLTVL.

In nucleotides, the CDR3 is TGTGCCAGCAGCCCATCGGTACTAGCGGGAGGGAGCACAGATACGCAGTATTTT. Encoded protein: CASSPSVLAGGSTDTQYF. The chain combines TRBV7-3 with TRBJ2-3; TRBD2 matches at 13 bases. CDR1 and CDR2 (germline): SGHTA, FQGTGA. J was trimmed by 0 bases and V by 5 bases; bases with no gene match: 8. This CDR3 spans 18 amino acids. Full variable domain (outside the CDR3, taken from reference TRBV7-3 and TRBJ2-3): GAGVSQTPSNKVTEKGKYVELRCDPISGHTALYWYRQSLGQGPEFLIYFQGTGAADDSGLPNDRFFAVRPEGSVSTLKIQRTERGDSAVYLCASSPSVLAGGSTDTQYFGPGTRLTVL.

This clone has a handful of counts. CDR3 loop: CASSGRGFPGELFF. DNA for the CDR3: TGTGCCAGCAGTGGCAGGGGGTTTCCCGGGGAGCTGTTTTTT. V and J are TRBV6-1 and TRBJ2-2, with TRBD1 identical over 7 bases. Germline-derived CDR1 and CDR2 are MNHNS and SASEGT. The CDR3 extends over 14 amino acids. Trimming at V came to 4 bases and at J to 6 bases, leaving 5 bases not matched to a gene.

The genes are TRBV9 and TRBJ2-7; D ambiguous. Trimming took 0 bases from V and 5 from J, leaving 12 bases between them. Per the germline V gene, CDR1 is SGDLS and CDR2 is YYNGEE. The CDR3 sequence is 14 residues long. The CDR3 DNA follows: TGTGCCAGCAGCGTAGTGGCAGGCACGCACGAGCAGTACTTC. It translates to CASSVVAGTHEQYF.

This clone was seen a handful of times. The rearrangement joins TRBV2 to TRBJ1-2; maybe TRBD1 (6 bases). Germline V lookup: CDR1 SNHLY, CDR2 FYNNEI. The ends were cut back, 1 base at V and 4 bases at J, with 10 bases in the middle. This CDR3 is built from 14 residues. The CDR3 spells CASSEGQGFYGYTF. The CDR3 DNA reads as TGTGCCAGCAGTGAAGGGCAGGGGTTCTATGGCTACACCTTC.

CDR3 DNA sequence: TGTGCCAGCAGCACGAAGGGCGGGAGCACAGATACGCAGTATTTT. It encodes CASSTKGGSTDTQYF. The V call is TRBV7-3, the J call TRBJ2-3; D is possibly TRBD2 (5 bases). This CDR3 has 15 amino acids. V gave up 5 bases and J gave up 0 bases, with 12 bases separating them. Per germline, CDR1 SGHTA and CDR2 FQGTGA.

This chain connects TRBV21-1 to TRBJ2-7; the table assigns TRBD2, which was not confirmed against the DNA. TRBV21-1 corresponds to a pseudogene. The CDR3 is 20 residues long. In DNA, the CDR3 is TGTGCCAGCAGCAAAGAAGTTAGGACTAGCGGGGGGGCTTTACTACGGGAGCAGTACTTC. This gives the protein CASSKEVRTSGGALLREQYF.

V is TRBV7-2 and J is TRBJ1-1; D is ambiguous. The length of the CDR3 is 12 residues. Germline lookup yields CDR1 SGHTA and CDR2 FQGNSA. V lost 6 bases and J 14 bases, leaving 19 bases between the germline ends. The CDR3 spells CASSELGSAAFF. For the CDR3, the DNA is TGTGCCAGCAGTGAGCTAGGTTCTGCGGCATTCTTT.

This sequence joins TRBV19 and TRBJ1-5, with no clear D. The germline V gene has CDR1 LNHDA and CDR2 SQIVND (reference sequence). Trimming left V 2 bases short and J 4 bases short, with 15 bases between. The CDR3 runs 16 residues. As DNA, the CDR3 is TGTGCCAGTAGTATAAGAACGCGGCTGTTAAATCAGCCCCAGCATTTT. It encodes CASSIRTRLLNQPQHF. Drawing the rest from reference TRBV19 and TRBJ1-5, the complete variable domain is DGGITQSPKYLFRKEGQNVTLSCEQNLNHDAMYWYRQDPGQGLRLIYYSQIVNDFQKGDIAEGYSVSREKKESFPLTVTSAQKNPTAFYLCASSIRTRLLNQPQHFGDGTRLSIL.

For the CDR3, the DNA is TGTGCCAGCAGCCCTGGACAGGGGAACTACGAGCAGTACTTC. It encodes CASSPGQGNYEQYF. The chain links TRBV9 to TRBJ2-7; 9 bases fit TRBD1. Per the germline V gene, CDR1 is SGDLS and CDR2 is YYNGEE. This CDR3 comprises 14 residues. Germline trimming cut 4 bases from V and 3 bases from J; bases unmatched to any gene: 5.

This clone came up a few times. This rearrangement joins TRBV5-4 to TRBJ1-4; possible D gene TRBD1, 6 bases. V was pared by 0 bases and J by 5 bases, with 11 bases between. The V gene's germline CDR1 is SGHNT and CDR2 YYREEE (reference sequence). The CDR3 runs to 15 residues. The chain's CDR3 is CASSLAGTPNEKLFF. CDR3 nucleotide sequence: TGTGCCAGCAGCTTGGCCGGGACACCCAATGAAAAACTGTTTTTT.

This clone was seen a few times. This rearrangement joins TRBV5-1 to TRBJ1-2; 7 positions agree with TRBD1. In germline, CDR1 is SGHRS, CDR2 YFSETQ. The CDR3 consists of 14 residues. Trimming removed 1 base from V and 3 bases from J; junction bases left unmatched: 3. The CDR3, as DNA: TGCGCCAGCAGCTTGCACGGGACAGACTATGGCTACACCTTC. Translation gives CASSLHGTDYGYTF.

Of note for this clone: An end of the junction differs from the germline gene, which may be a read error. The chain combines TRBV29-1 with TRBJ2-4, with a weak D call TRBD1 (6 bases). Germline V gene data show CDR1 as SQVTM and CDR2 as ANQGSEA. The length of the CDR3 is 11 residues. CDR3 DNA sequence: TGCAGCGTTGGACAGAGGGGGTCTAGGAACTTC. Translated, it gives CSVGQRGSRNF.

J is TRBJ1-5 and V is TRBV7-2; weak D call: TRBD1 (6 bases). Germline CDR1 reads SGHTA; CDR2 reads FQGNSA. The CDR3 has 18 amino acids. Between the trimmed V and J ends, which lost 5 bases and 0 bases, there was a span of 20 bases. The CDR3: CASSPRGTGTNSNQPQHF. As DNA, the CDR3 is TGTGCCAGCAGCCCTAGAGGCACAGGGACTAATAGCAATCAGCCCCAGCATTTT.

The rearrangement uses TRBV28 and TRBJ2-7; D gene unclear. The CDR3 contains 12 residues. V lost 8 bases and J lost 0, with 8 bases in between. Germline V gene data show CDR1 as MDHEN and CDR2 as SYDVKM. CDR3 protein: CASSTNSYEQYF. The DNA for the CDR3 is TGTGCCAGCTCGACAAACTCCTACGAGCAGTACTTC.

The rearrangement links TRBV6-6 to TRBJ2-3; D is unclear. Germline V gene data show CDR1 as MNHNY and CDR2 as SVGAGI (reference sequence). The CDR3 loop spans 12 amino acids. V was shortened by 2 bases and J by 6 bases, with 6 bases between the two germline ends. CDR3 coding DNA: TGTGCCAGCAGTTACGCTGCGGATACGCAGTATTTT. Its protein is CASSYAADTQYF.

V usage is TRBV5-1 and J usage is TRBJ2-3, with a tentative D call TRBD1 (6 bases). V gave up 0 bases and J gave up 5 bases, with 16 bases separating them. The CDR3 has 16 amino acids. CDR1 is SGHRS, CDR2 YFSETQ, per germline. This CDR3 is CASSLDRTVSLDTQYF. In DNA, the CDR3 is TGCGCCAGCAGCTTGGATAGGACAGTATCATTAGATACGCAGTATTTT.

The rearrangement uses TRBV9 and TRBJ2-3, with D perhaps TRBD2 (7 bases). The CDR3 is 16 amino acids. Trimming took off 0 bases at V and 1 base at J, with 12 bases between the two ends. Germline V CDR1 and CDR2: SGDLS, YYNGEE. The CDR3 spells CASSVGGGVGTDTQYF. Here the CDR3 DNA reads TGTGCCAGCAGCGTAGGGGGGGGCGTAGGCACAGATACGCAGTATTTT.

The V call is TRBV9, the J call TRBJ2-7, with 11 positions matching TRBD2. The germline V gene has CDR1 SGDLS and CDR2 YYNGEE. Unmatched junction bases numbered 12, after V lost 0 bases and J lost 7 bases. CDR3 length: 17 residues. The CDR3 here is CASSVALLAGGREEQYF. CDR3 DNA: TGTGCCAGCAGCGTAGCCCTATTAGCGGGGGGGCGAGAAGAGCAGTACTTC. Complete variable domain (other parts from reference TRBV9 and TRBJ2-7): DSGVTQTPKHLITATGQRVTLRCSPRSGDLSVYWYQQSLDQGLQFLIQYYNGEERAKGNILERFSAQQFPDLHSELNLSSLELGDSALYFCASSVALLAGGREEQYFGPGTRLTVT.